Listed here is a single TCR beta chain. Losses at the gene ends were 5 bases for V and 6 bases for J; bases not matched to a gene: 9. The length of the CDR3 is 15 residues. CDR1 is SGHTA and CDR2 is FQGNSA in the germline V gene. The sample comes from a study of cytomegalovirus exposure and HLA in healthy donors. The PCR made use of 60 Vbeta and 13 Jbeta primers. Assay used: immunoSEQ multiplex PCR; TCRdb lists only in-frame clones, some missing. The data hold some 99,000 clones, with around three quarters observed a single time. The chain carries TRBV7-2 and TRBJ1-2, with TRBD1 matching 10 bases. Material: PBMCs. This clonotype was sampled from a middle-aged man in good health and CMV-seronegative. CDR3 loop: CASSVWDRGSDGYTF. The CDR3 nucleotides are TGTGCCAGCAGCGTTTGGGACAGGGGTTCGGATGGCTACACCTTC.